The 32 T cell receptor beta chains below were found in one sample sequenced in a study of CD8+ T cells in alopecia areata (dated by TCRdb to the late 2010s). This specimen's time point label, interpreted: baseline before oral tofacitinib. The method behind the library was the immunoSEQ multiplex PCR assay. RNA was extracted from all samples and reverse transcribed into cDNA as template for TCR sequencing. TCRdb carries this immuneACCESS record with in-frame sequences only. Its versions omit some clonotypes, under half of them owing to an unresolved V gene in the studies checked, with the rest unexplained. Here the sample has hundreds of thousands of clones; more than 45% occur a single time. In total, the top ten clones hold 0.45% of the sample. The sample here was CD4+ T cells sorted from blood, taken at week 0. The receptors stem from a human donor with alopecia areata.

The chain couples TRBV5-6 to TRBJ2-2; possibly TRBD1 for D (6 bases). Germline CDR1 is SGHDT and CDR2 is YYEEEE. The CDR3 runs 15 residues. V was shortened by 2 bases and J by 1 base, with 9 bases between the two germline ends. The CDR3: CASSFGGQNTGELFF. CDR3 bases: TGTGCCAGCAGCTTTGGGGGACAGAACACCGGGGAGCTGTTTTTT.

This clone was counted a single time. The rearrangement uses TRBV27 and TRBJ1-5; 10 bases fit TRBD1. After removal of 5 bases from V and 6 bases from J, the junction contained 4 bases not matched to a gene. In germline, CDR1 is MNHEY, CDR2 SMNVEV (reference sequence). This CDR3 contains 14 residues. The CDR3 DNA reads TGTGCCAGCAGTCGACAGGGGGCGAGTCAGCCCCAGCATTTT. Its protein is CASSRQGASQPQHF.

This clone was recorded only once. The V call is TRBV30, the J call TRBJ1-5, with unresolved D. The V end was cut by 2 bases, the J end by 6 bases, with 11 bases between. CDR1 and CDR2 (germline): GTSNPN, SVGIG (reference sequence). The CDR3 loop spans 13 amino acids. The chain's CDR3 is CAWSTADGQPQHF. DNA of the CDR3: TGTGCCTGGAGTACCGCCGACGGTCAGCCCCAGCATTTT.

This clone was seen more than once but under ten times. This chain uses TRBV7-9 with TRBJ1-4; D perhaps matches TRBD1 (5 bases). V was clipped by 3 bases and J by 12 bases, with 17 bases between them. Looked up from germline, CDR1 is SEHNR and CDR2 is FQNEAQ (reference sequence). This CDR3 region has 14 residues. The CDR3 DNA reads as TGTGCCAGCAGCTTGGGACTTGAATTCCTAGAACTGTTTTTT. The encoded protein is CASSLGLEFLELFF.

The rearrangement uses TRBV7-9 and TRBJ1-4; TRBD1 might be the D (5 bases). The V gene lost 5 bases and the J gene lost 8 bases, with 9 bases spanning the gap. The germline CDR1 and CDR2 sequences are SEHNR and FQNEAQ (reference sequence). The CDR3 spans 12 residues. In DNA form, the CDR3 reads TGTGCCAGCAGCGAGCACAGGGAAAAACTGTTTTTT. Its translation is CASSEHREKLFF. The variable domain in full, completed from reference TRBV7-9 and TRBJ1-4, reads DTGVSQNPRHKITKRGQNVTFRCDPISEHNRLYWYRQTLGQGPEFLTYFQNEAQLEKSRLLSDRFSAERPKGSFSTLEIQRTEQGDSAMYLCASSEHREKLFFGSGTQLSVL.

The rearrangement uses TRBV4-2 and TRBJ2-7, with TRBD2 matching over 11 bases. Trimming at V came to 4 bases and at J to 5 bases, leaving 7 bases not matched to a gene. The germline V gene encodes CDR1 LGHNA and CDR2 YNFKEQ. The CDR3 is made up of 15 amino acids. CDR3: CASSPLAGGTDEQYF. In DNA, the CDR3 is TGTGCCAGCAGCCCGTTAGCGGGAGGGACCGACGAGCAGTACTTC.

The rearrangement uses TRBV11-2 and TRBJ1-4; D call uncertain. V lost 2 bases, J lost 0 bases, and 7 bases lay in between. The CDR3 spans 15 residues. Germline-derived CDR1 and CDR2 are SGHAT and FQNNGV. The CDR3 sequence is CASSLTAATNEKLFF. DNA of the CDR3: TGTGCCAGCAGCTTAACCGCTGCAACTAATGAAAAACTGTTTTTT.

As for this clone: The same CDR3 arises from other DNA sequences in this sample as well. The chain recombines TRBV4-1 with TRBJ1-1; the D is unclear. The CDR3 runs 12 residues. V lost 4 bases and J lost 1, with 4 bases in between. Germline V CDR1 and CDR2: MGHRA, YSYEKL. The CDR3 loop reads CASSRGNTEAFF. As DNA, the CDR3 is TGCGCCAGCAGCCGGGGGAACACTGAAGCTTTCTTT.

This clone came up a few times. The V and J genes are TRBV5-1 and TRBJ2-7, with 9 bases lining up with TRBD1. The CDR3 is 15 residues long. V shed 2 bases, J shed 7 bases, and the junction held 10 bases outside the gene matches. CDR1 SGHRS and CDR2 YFSETQ come from the germline V gene. The CDR3 reads CASSLPRDRVLEQYF. CDR3 coding DNA: TGCGCCAGCAGCTTACCTCGGGACAGGGTATTGGAGCAGTACTTC. Full variable domain (missing parts from reference TRBV5-1 and TRBJ2-7): KAGVTQTPRYLIKTRGQQVTLSCSPISGHRSVSWYQQTPGQGLQFLFEYFSETQRNKGNFPGRFSGRQFSNSRSEMNVSTLELGDSALYLCASSLPRDRVLEQYFGPGTRLTVT.

The chain uses TRBV11-2 and TRBJ1-5; tentative D call: TRBD1 (6 bases). This CDR3 comprises 16 residues. V gave up 8 bases and J gave up 3 bases, with 20 bases separating them. Germline CDR1 reads SGHAT; CDR2 reads FQNNGV. This chain's CDR3 is CASRTRRGGNNQPQHF. The DNA of the CDR3 is TGTGCCAGCCGCACAAGGAGAGGGGGAAACAATCAGCCCCAGCATTTT. The variable domain in full, with the rest retrieved from reference TRBV11-2 and TRBJ1-5, is EAGVAQSPRYKIIEKRQSVAFWCNPISGHATLYWYQQILGQGPKLLIQFQNNGVVDDSQLPKDRFSAERLKGVDSTLKIQPAKLEDSAVYLCASRTRRGGNNQPQHFGDGTRLSIL.

This clone was counted a few times. The rearrangement uses TRBV6-1 and TRBJ1-1; 10 positions agree with TRBD1. The ends lost 6 bases at V and 5 bases at J; junction bases unmatched: 6. Germline-derived CDR1 and CDR2 are MNHNS and SASEGT. The CDR3 is 14 amino acids. The CDR3 coding sequence is TGTGCCAGCAGCCGGGGGACAGGGGAAACTGAAGCTTTCTTT. It yields the protein CASSRGTGETEAFF.

The chain is built from TRBV6-6 and TRBJ1-1; D gene ambiguous. The CDR3 has 14 amino acids. The germline V and J ends were trimmed by 6 bases and 6 bases, with 17 bases remaining between them. CDR1 and CDR2 from the germline V gene are MNHNY and SVGAGI (reference sequence). CDR3 amino acids: CASRPPTVSAEAFF. The CDR3 coding sequence is TGTGCCAGCAGGCCTCCGACTGTTAGCGCTGAAGCTTTCTTT.

This sequence joins TRBV6-1 and TRBJ2-5, with D maybe TRBD1 (6 bases). Germline CDR1 and CDR2: MNHNS and SASEGT. The CDR3 totals 14 residues. The germline V and J ends were trimmed by 6 bases and 0 bases, with 11 bases remaining between them. CDR3 DNA: TGTGCCAGCAGCCGCGGACAGAACCAAGAGACCCAGTACTTC. It codes for CASSRGQNQETQYF.

This rearrangement joins TRBV18 to TRBJ1-2; tentatively, D is TRBD1 (6 bases). CDR3 length: 14 residues. V was clipped by 2 bases and J by 7 bases, with 14 bases between them. Germline loops: CDR1 KGHSH, CDR2 LQKENI. As DNA, the CDR3 is TGTGCCAGCTCACCAGCACAGGGCCTGGGTGGCTACACCTTC. Protein: CASSPAQGLGGYTF.

The chain uses TRBV9 and TRBJ2-7, with D possibly called TRBD1 or TRBD2 (5 bases each). CDR3 length equals 15 residues. Germline loops: CDR1 SGDLS, CDR2 YYNGEE. V was pared by 3 bases and J by 5 bases, with 18 bases between. The CDR3 is CASSASSQTANEQYF. DNA for the CDR3: TGTGCCAGCAGCGCATCTAGCCAGACAGCAAACGAGCAGTACTTC. Filled out from reference TRBV9 and TRBJ2-7, the complete variable domain reads DSGVTQTPKHLITATGQRVTLRCSPRSGDLSVYWYQQSLDQGLQFLIQYYNGEERAKGNILERFSAQQFPDLHSELNLSSLELGDSALYFCASSASSQTANEQYFGPGTRLTVT.

This clone was seen more than once but under ten times. The chain combines TRBV7-2 with TRBJ2-7; D gene ambiguous. The CDR3 totals 11 residues. V shed 4 bases and J shed 7 bases, with 8 bases lying between them. Germline V CDR1 and CDR2: SGHTA, FQGNSA. This CDR3 reads CASSYILEQYF. For the CDR3, the DNA is TGTGCCAGCAGCTATATACTTGAGCAGTACTTC.

With regard to this clone: Different DNA sequences within this sample yield the same CDR3. This sequence joins TRBV15 and TRBJ2-2; D uncertain. Trimming shortened V by 0 bases and J by 6 bases, and 5 bases separated the two germline ends. This CDR3 has 13 residues. CDR1 and CDR2 from the germline V gene are LNHNV and YYDKDF (reference sequence). The CDR3 spells CATSRDRAGELFF. DNA for the CDR3: TGTGCCACCAGCAGAGATCGCGCCGGGGAGCTGTTTTTT.

This chain links TRBV30 with TRBJ1-1; 11 bases match TRBD1. The trim removed 1 base at V and 1 base at J, leaving 8 bases unmatched. The CDR3 spans 17 residues. Germline assignment: CDR1 GTSNPN and CDR2 SVGIG (reference sequence). CDR3 region: CAWSAGTGGGRNTEAFF. CDR3 in DNA: TGTGCCTGGAGTGCCGGGACAGGGGGAGGGAGGAACACTGAAGCTTTCTTT.

This clone has more than one count but fewer than ten. V usage is TRBV18 and J usage is TRBJ2-1, with D possibly TRBD1 on 6 matching bases. CDR1 is KGHSH, CDR2 LQKENI, per germline. The CDR3 contains 15 residues. Trimming took off 1 base at V and 4 bases at J, with 11 bases between the two ends. The DNA of the CDR3 is TGTGCCAGCTCACCACTCAGAGGACAGTACAATGAGCAGTTCTTC. Its translation is CASSPLRGQYNEQFF.

The gene calls are TRBV27 and TRBJ2-7; a possible D gene is TRBD1 (6 bases). The CDR3 is made up of 14 amino acids. Germline V gene lookup returns CDR1 MNHEY and CDR2 SMNVEV (reference sequence). Trimming stripped 5 bases from V and 2 bases from J, with 13 bases between. CDR3 in DNA: TGTGCCAGCAGTCGACAGGACTTACCCTACGAGCAGTACTTC. The encoded protein is CASSRQDLPYEQYF.

The V call is TRBV5-5, the J call TRBJ1-2; no firm D call. This CDR3 comprises 14 residues. Trimming took off 0 bases at V and 2 bases at J, with 8 bases between the two ends. CDR1 is SGHKS, CDR2 YYEKEE, per germline (reference sequence). Written as DNA, the CDR3 is TGTGCCAGCAGCTTGGTTGGGAACAACTATGGCTACACCTTC. Translated: CASSLVGNNYGYTF.

In this sample, this clone turned up a few times. The chain is built from TRBV27 and TRBJ2-5; tentative D call: TRBD1 (5 bases). The CDR3 extends over 12 amino acids. Germline V gives CDR1 MNHEY, CDR2 SMNVEV (reference sequence). V was cut by 2 bases and J by 9 bases, with 10 bases left in between. The CDR3 region is CASSLGQGPQYF. The DNA for the CDR3 is TGTGCCAGCAGTTTAGGTCAGGGTCCCCAGTACTTC.

The rearrangement uses TRBV5-1 and TRBJ2-1, with 8 positions matching TRBD1. The CDR3 has 15 amino acids. The V segment lost 0 bases and the J segment 6 bases; nucleotides outside the gene matches: 5. Germline CDR1 is SGHRS and CDR2 is YFSETQ. In DNA form, the CDR3 reads TGCGCCAGCAGCTTGGCCGGACAGGGCATCAATGAGCAGTTCTTC. This encodes CASSLAGQGINEQFF.

V is TRBV11-2 and J is TRBJ2-7; the D gene could be TRBD1 or TRBD2 (5 bases each). The CDR3 consists of 14 residues. Trimming pared 0 bases from V and 5 bases from J, leaving 11 bases between. Germline V gene lookup returns CDR1 SGHAT and CDR2 FQNNGV. The CDR3 DNA sequence: TGTGCCAGCAGCTTAGAGGCAATGGGGGACGAGCAGTACTTC. Its protein is CASSLEAMGDEQYF.

There are a few counts of this clone. V is TRBV5-1 and J is TRBJ2-7; the match to TRBD2 covers 9 bases. The germline CDR1 and CDR2 sequences are SGHRS and YFSETQ. The trim removed 5 bases at V and 0 bases at J, leaving 3 bases unmatched. This CDR3 has 14 amino acids. CDR3 in amino acids: CASSLAGRSYEQYF. The CDR3 nucleotides are TGCGCCAGCAGTCTAGCGGGACGCTCCTACGAGCAGTACTTC.

V gene TRBV27 combines with J gene TRBJ1-2, with D uncertain. V was pared by 3 bases and J by 2 bases, with 7 bases between. CDR1 and CDR2 (germline): MNHEY, SMNVEV (reference sequence). This CDR3 spans 13 amino acids. The CDR3 coding sequence is TGTGCCAGCAGTTTTCGATCGAACTATGGCTACACCTTC. Encoded protein: CASSFRSNYGYTF.

For this clone: Distinct nucleotide sequences in the sample also encode this CDR3. This chain joins TRBV30 and TRBJ1-5; 7 nucleotides match TRBD1. The CDR3 covers 13 residues. The trim removed 3 bases at V and 5 bases at J, leaving 4 bases unmatched. Per the germline V gene, CDR1 is GTSNPN and CDR2 is SVGIG (reference sequence). DNA of the CDR3: TGTGCCTGGAGCAGACAGGGCGATCAGCCCCAGCATTTT. Protein product: CAWSRQGDQPQHF.

V and J are TRBV6-5 and TRBJ2-5; possible D gene TRBD1, 5 bases. Germline V gives CDR1 MNHEY, CDR2 SVGAGI. This CDR3 has 14 amino acids. Trimming stripped 6 bases from V and 2 bases from J, with 13 bases between. This chain's CDR3 is CASRSTGNQETQYF. The CDR3 nucleotides are TGTGCCAGCAGATCAACAGGAAATCAAGAGACCCAGTACTTC.

The genes are TRBV7-2 and TRBJ2-7, with D tentatively TRBD1 or TRBD2 (6 bases each). The CDR3 is 15 residues long. Germline V lookup: CDR1 SGHTA, CDR2 FQGNSA. Trimming removed 1 base at V and 7 bases at J, with 17 bases between. Here the CDR3 reads CASSLGRGGGREQYF. The DNA for the CDR3 is TGTGCCAGCAGCTTAGGGCGAGGAGGGGGGAGGGAGCAGTACTTC.

CDR3 residues: CASSLPGAGTGELFF. The CDR3 DNA reads TGTGCCAGCAGCTTACCGGGGGCCGGCACCGGGGAGCTGTTTTTT. The genes are TRBV11-2 and TRBJ2-2; either TRBD1 or TRBD2 may fit D (6 bases each). The CDR3 contains 15 residues. CDR1 and CDR2 (germline): SGHAT, FQNNGV. Trimming stripped 2 bases from V and 4 bases from J, with 11 bases between.

This chain joins TRBV19 and TRBJ1-1; D remains unclear. The V gene lost 5 bases and the J gene lost 0 bases, with 10 bases spanning the gap. The V gene's germline CDR1 is LNHDA and CDR2 SQIVND (reference sequence). The CDR3 sequence is 14 residues long. The chain's CDR3 is CASSSAGMNTEAFF. The DNA of the CDR3 is TGTGCCAGTAGTTCGGCGGGTATGAACACTGAAGCTTTCTTT.

Here the CDR3 DNA reads TGCGCCAGCAGCTTGAGTAGCGGGAACCCAGAGACCCAGTACTTC. Its translation: CASSLSSGNPETQYF. The chain is built from TRBV5-1 and TRBJ2-5; 8 nucleotides match TRBD2. The CDR3 length is 15 residues. Germline lookup yields CDR1 SGHRS and CDR2 YFSETQ. J was trimmed by 4 bases and V by 1 base; bases with no gene match: 6.